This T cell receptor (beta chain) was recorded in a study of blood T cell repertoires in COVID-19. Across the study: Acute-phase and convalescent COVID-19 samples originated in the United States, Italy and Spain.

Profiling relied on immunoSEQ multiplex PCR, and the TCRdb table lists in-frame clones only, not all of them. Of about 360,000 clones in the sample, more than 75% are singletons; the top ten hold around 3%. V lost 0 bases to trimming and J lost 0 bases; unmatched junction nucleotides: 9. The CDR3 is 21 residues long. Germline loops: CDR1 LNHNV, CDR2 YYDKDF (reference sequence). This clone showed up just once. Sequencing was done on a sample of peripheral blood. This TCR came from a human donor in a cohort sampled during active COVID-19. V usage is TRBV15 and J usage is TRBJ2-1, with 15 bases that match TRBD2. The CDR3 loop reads CATSRDVGLAGGRSSYNEQFF. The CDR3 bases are TGTGCCACCAGCAGAGATGTGGGACTAGCGGGGGGCAGGAGCTCCTACAATGAGCAGTTCTTC.